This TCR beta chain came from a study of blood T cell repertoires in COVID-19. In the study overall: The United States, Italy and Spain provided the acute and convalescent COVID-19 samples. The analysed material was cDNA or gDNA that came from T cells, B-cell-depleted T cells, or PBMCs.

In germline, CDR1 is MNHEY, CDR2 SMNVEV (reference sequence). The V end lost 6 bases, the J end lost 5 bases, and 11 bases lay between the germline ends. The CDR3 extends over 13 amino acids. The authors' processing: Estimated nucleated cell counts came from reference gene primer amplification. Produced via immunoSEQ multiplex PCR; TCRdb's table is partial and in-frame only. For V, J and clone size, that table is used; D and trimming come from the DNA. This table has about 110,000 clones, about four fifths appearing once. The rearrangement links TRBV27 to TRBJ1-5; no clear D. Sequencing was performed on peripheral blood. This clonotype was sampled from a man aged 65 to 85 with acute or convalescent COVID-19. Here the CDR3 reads CASRSGSHQPQHF. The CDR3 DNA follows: TGTGCCAGCAGATCAGGTAGTCATCAGCCCCAGCATTTT.